The 27 T cell receptor beta chains below all came from one sample that was sequenced in a study of cytomegalovirus exposure and HLA in healthy donors. The PCR ran on 60 Vbeta and 13 Jbeta primers. Clones were sequenced by immunoSEQ multiplex PCR, and TCRdb holds only the in-frame ones, with some missing. Seen here are roughly 83,000 clones, less than 85% observed once, and the top ten hold 4% to 4.5%. Sequencing was carried out using PBMCs. Receptor source: a man in his 60s in good health and CMV-seronegative.

The V gene is TRBV7-3, the J gene TRBJ1-6, with TRBD1 as a possible D gene (5 bases). V was trimmed by 5 bases and J by 9 bases, leaving 14 bases between them. Germline V lookup: CDR1 SGHTA, CDR2 FQGTGA. The CDR3 runs to 14 residues. The CDR3 region is CASSHGGGGSPLHF. In DNA, the CDR3 is TGTGCCAGCAGCCACGGTGGGGGAGGTTCACCCCTCCACTTT.

This rearrangement joins TRBV11-3 to TRBJ1-1, with D maybe TRBD1 (6 bases). V shed 4 bases and J shed 1 base, with 10 bases lying between them. CDR1 and CDR2 from the germline V gene are SGHNT and YENEEA. The CDR3 consists of 14 residues. The CDR3 DNA sequence: TGTGCCAGCAGCTCCCAGACAGGGAACACTGAAGCTTTCTTT. As protein: CASSSQTGNTEAFF.

The chain uses TRBV19 and TRBJ2-3; maybe TRBD1 (5 bases). This CDR3 has 15 residues. Trimming removed 3 bases at V and 1 base at J, with 11 bases between. Germline V gives CDR1 LNHDA, CDR2 SQIVND (reference sequence). The CDR3 is CASSIDRRGTDTQYF. The CDR3 DNA reads as TGTGCCAGTAGTATTGACAGACGGGGCACAGATACGCAGTATTTT. The whole variable domain, filled in from reference TRBV19 and TRBJ2-3, reads DGGITQSPKYLFRKEGQNVTLSCEQNLNHDAMYWYRQDPGQGLRLIYYSQIVNDFQKGDIAEGYSVSREKKESFPLTVTSAQKNPTAFYLCASSIDRRGTDTQYFGPGTRLTVL.

V is TRBV2 and J is TRBJ1-1; 8 bases fit TRBD1. The CDR3 totals 15 residues. Losses at the gene ends were 11 bases for V and 0 bases for J; bases not matched to a gene: 11. CDR1 is SNHLY and CDR2 is FYNNEI in the germline V gene. CDR3 in DNA: TGTGCCTGCGACCCAGGGGGCCTAATGAACACTGAAGCTTTCTTT. Its translation is CACDPGGLMNTEAFF.

J is TRBJ1-1 and V is TRBV7-9, with 12 bases fitting TRBD1. V shed 5 bases and J 11 bases; nucleotides not matched to a gene: 3. Germline V gene lookup returns CDR1 SEHNR and CDR2 FQNEAQ (reference sequence). The CDR3 length is 12 residues. The CDR3 spells CASSRDRGPAFF. The CDR3 region has the DNA TGTGCCAGCAGCAGGGACAGGGGGCCGGCTTTCTTT.

The V and J genes are TRBV7-6 and TRBJ2-1, with TRBD2 as a possible D gene (7 bases). V lost 1 base to trimming and J lost 2 bases, with 12 bases between them. The germline gives CDR1 SGHVS, CDR2 FNYEAQ. This CDR3 comprises 16 residues. The DNA of the CDR3 is TGTGCCAGCAGCTTAGGTGGGGGGGCCACCTACAATGAGCAGTTCTTC. Translated: CASSLGGGATYNEQFF.

The chain recombines TRBV18 with TRBJ1-4; D not resolved. CDR3 length equals 14 residues. The germline gives CDR1 KGHSH, CDR2 LQKENI. V was shortened by 6 bases and J by 8 bases, with 16 bases between the two germline ends. DNA of the CDR3: TGTGCCAGCTCCTCCGGGAGTCCTCTAGAAAAACTGTTTTTT. It specifies CASSSGSPLEKLFF.

The chain carries TRBV2 and TRBJ2-3, with 11 bases lining up with TRBD2. V lost 5 bases, J lost 5 bases, and 3 bases stayed unmatched. The V gene's germline CDR1 is SNHLY and CDR2 FYNNEI. The CDR3 length is 14 residues. For the CDR3, the DNA is TGTGCCAGCAGTCCTGGACTAGCGGGAGATACGCAGTATTTT. This gives the protein CASSPGLAGDTQYF.

This clone came up a few times. The rearrangement links TRBV6-5 to TRBJ2-2; possibly TRBD2 for D (5 bases). V lost 8 bases, J lost 1 base, and 14 bases lay in between. Germline V gene data show CDR1 as MNHEY and CDR2 as SVGAGI. The CDR3 is made up of 15 amino acids. DNA for the CDR3: TGTGCCAGCTCGATTAGCGCCGGGAACACCGGGGAGCTGTTTTTT. The encoded protein is CASSISAGNTGELFF.

The V and J genes are TRBV29-1 and TRBJ1-1; unclear D gene. This CDR3 has 12 amino acids. V was trimmed by 4 bases and J by 5 bases, leaving 11 bases between them. The germline CDR1 and CDR2 sequences are SQVTM and ANQGSEA. The CDR3 region is CSVVTGRTEAFF. CDR3 DNA: TGCAGCGTTGTTACGGGAAGGACTGAAGCTTTCTTT.

The V call is TRBV19, the J call TRBJ1-5; D is ambiguous. V dropped 6 bases and J dropped 6 bases, with 9 bases sitting between them. Germline V lookup: CDR1 LNHDA, CDR2 SQIVND (reference sequence). The CDR3 loop spans 12 amino acids. The DNA of the CDR3 is TGTGCCAGTAGGGATAGCCGTCAGCCCCAGCATTTT. Amino acids: CASRDSRQPQHF. The variable domain in full, completed from reference TRBV19 and TRBJ1-5, reads DGGITQSPKYLFRKEGQNVTLSCEQNLNHDAMYWYRQDPGQGLRLIYYSQIVNDFQKGDIAEGYSVSREKKESFPLTVTSAQKNPTAFYLCASRDSRQPQHFGDGTRLSIL.

This clone was seen more than once but under ten times. This chain connects TRBV6-4 to TRBJ1-2, with D hard to call. CDR1 is MRHNA, CDR2 SNTAGT, per germline. Trimming removed 5 bases at V and 8 bases at J, with 15 bases between. The CDR3 totals 13 residues. CDR3 bases: TGTGCCAGCAGTCCGGGAATGGGTAGGGGCTACACCTTC. This sequence encodes CASSPGMGRGYTF.

The chain has TRBV11-3 and TRBJ2-4, with 14 bases matching TRBD2. This CDR3 has 16 residues. Trimming cost V 5 bases and J 7 bases; bases outside gene matches: 7. Germline CDR1 reads SGHNT; CDR2 reads YENEEA. Here the CDR3 DNA reads TGTGCCAGCAGCCGCGGGACTAGCGGGGGTTTGAACATTCAGTACTTC. This encodes CASSRGTSGGLNIQYF.

This chain links TRBV7-3 with TRBJ2-3, with TRBD2 as a possible D gene (6 bases). Looked up from germline, CDR1 is SGHTA and CDR2 is FQGTGA. The CDR3 is made up of 15 amino acids. V was shortened by 5 bases and J by 2 bases, with 14 bases between the two germline ends. The CDR3 region is CASSDGLTPTDTQYF. The CDR3 bases are TGTGCCAGCAGCGACGGACTAACCCCCACAGATACGCAGTATTTT.

J is TRBJ2-1 and V is TRBV6-1; perhaps TRBD1 as D (5 bases). Germline CDR1 reads MNHNS; CDR2 reads SASEGT. The CDR3 loop spans 15 amino acids. The ends were cut back, 2 bases at V and 2 bases at J, with 10 bases in the middle. The CDR3 sequence: CASSELWTPYNEQFF. CDR3 nucleotides: TGTGCCAGCAGTGAATTGTGGACACCCTACAATGAGCAGTTCTTC.

The chain links TRBV4-2 to TRBJ1-6; tentatively, D is TRBD1 (6 bases). Germline V gene lookup returns CDR1 LGHNA and CDR2 YNFKEQ. This CDR3 spans 14 amino acids. Trimming removed 0 bases from V and 6 bases from J, with 6 bases in between. This chain's CDR3 is CASSQEQGNSPLHF. The CDR3 DNA reads TGTGCCAGCAGCCAAGAACAGGGTAATTCACCCCTCCACTTT.

As DNA, the CDR3 is TGTGCCAGTAGGAGGGACCTTGGGACGACCGCCGCGGGAGGAAACACCATATATTTT. Protein sequence: CASRRDLGTTAAGGNTIYF. This sequence joins TRBV19 and TRBJ1-3; a weak D match, TRBD1 (5 bases). Germline V gene lookup returns CDR1 LNHDA and CDR2 SQIVND (reference sequence). V was cut by 6 bases and J by 4 bases, with 28 bases left in between. The CDR3 contains 19 residues. Combining the CDR3 with reference TRBV19 and TRBJ1-3 gives the whole variable domain DGGITQSPKYLFRKEGQNVTLSCEQNLNHDAMYWYRQDPGQGLRLIYYSQIVNDFQKGDIAEGYSVSREKKESFPLTVTSAQKNPTAFYLCASRRDLGTTAAGGNTIYFGEGSWLTVV.

The rearrangement uses TRBV9 and TRBJ1-2; D unclear. There are 15 residues in the CDR3. The V and J ends lost 4 bases and 4 bases respectively, with 17 bases between them. Germline V CDR1 and CDR2: SGDLS, YYNGEE. This CDR3 is CASSPGGLNPYGYTF. The CDR3 DNA sequence: TGTGCCAGCAGCCCAGGAGGTTTAAACCCCTATGGCTACACCTTC.

The V call is TRBV7-9, the J call TRBJ1-2, with 9 bases identical to TRBD1. The CDR3 is 14 residues long. Per the germline V gene, CDR1 is SEHNR and CDR2 is FQNEAQ (reference sequence). With V trimmed by 6 bases and J by 5 bases, 7 bases remained unmatched. The CDR3 region has the DNA TGTGCCAGCAGGGGGACAGGGATAGATTATGGCTACACCTTC. Translated: CASRGTGIDYGYTF.

The chain combines TRBV11-2 with TRBJ2-7, with 7 nucleotides matching TRBD2. CDR3 length: 14 amino acids. The trim removed 4 bases at V and 3 bases at J, leaving 6 bases unmatched. Germline V gives CDR1 SGHAT, CDR2 FQNNGV. CDR3 coding DNA: TGTGCCAGCAGCTCCTTGGGGGGGAGCTACGAGCAGTACTTC. Translating it yields CASSSLGGSYEQYF.

This rearrangement joins TRBV29-1 to TRBJ2-1; 8 nucleotides line up with TRBD2. The CDR3 extends over 15 amino acids. Unmatched junction bases numbered 10, after V lost 5 bases and J lost 4 bases. The V gene's germline CDR1 is SQVTM and CDR2 ANQGSEA. This chain's CDR3 is CSVPPGTRAYNEQFF. CDR3 sequence (DNA): TGCAGCGTTCCCCCGGGGACTAGGGCGTACAATGAGCAGTTCTTC.

This chain connects TRBV6-5 to TRBJ1-1; D possibly corresponds to TRBD1 (6 bases). The V gene lost 6 bases and the J gene lost 7 bases, with 15 bases spanning the gap. This CDR3 region has 13 residues. The germline V gene has CDR1 MNHEY and CDR2 SVGAGI. The CDR3 DNA reads as TGTGCCAGCAGCCCCTCGGACAGAAATGAAGCTTTCTTT. Protein sequence: CASSPSDRNEAFF.

V is TRBV10-3 and J is TRBJ1-1; 7 nucleotides match TRBD1. Losses at the gene ends were 2 bases for V and 4 bases for J; bases not matched to a gene: 4. Germline V gene data show CDR1 as ENHRY and CDR2 as SYGVKD. The CDR3 has 14 amino acids. CDR3 DNA: TGTGCCATCAGTGAGCCGACAGGGAGCACTGAAGCTTTCTTT. Translated: CAISEPTGSTEAFF.

The CDR3 protein is CASSQGWAGGYNEQFF. DNA for the CDR3: TGCGCCAGCAGCCAAGGTTGGGCAGGCGGGTACAATGAGCAGTTCTTC. This rearrangement joins TRBV4-1 to TRBJ2-1, with D possibly matching TRBD2 (5 bases). The CDR3 spans 16 residues. Between the trimmed V and J ends, which lost 1 base and 4 bases, there was a span of 14 bases. Per the germline V gene, CDR1 is MGHRA and CDR2 is YSYEKL.

The genes are TRBV6-1 and TRBJ2-2; D possibly corresponds to TRBD2 (7 bases). Germline V gives CDR1 MNHNS, CDR2 SASEGT. V lost 3 bases, J lost 5 bases, and 16 bases lay in between. The CDR3 sequence is 16 residues long. The CDR3 DNA reads TGTGCCAGCAGTGAGATAGGGGGGGCTTCAACCGGGGAGCTGTTTTTT. It yields the protein CASSEIGGASTGELFF.

The chain uses TRBV6-1 and TRBJ2-5; D may be TRBD2 (7 bases). Germline lookup yields CDR1 MNHNS and CDR2 SASEGT. The CDR3 contains 14 residues. V was pared by 2 bases and J by 5 bases, with 12 bases between. This chain's CDR3 is CASSEWGGWETQYF. The CDR3 DNA reads as TGTGCCAGCAGTGAATGGGGGGGCTGGGAGACCCAGTACTTC.

Note on this clone: The sample holds other DNA sequences that translate to the same CDR3. V gene TRBV28 combines with J gene TRBJ1-2; TRBD1 is a possible D gene (5 bases). The CDR3 is made up of 12 amino acids. Trimming stripped 6 bases from V and 8 bases from J, with 13 bases between. The germline CDR1 and CDR2 sequences are MDHEN and SYDVKM. CDR3 in amino acids: CASSSVRQGYTF. The DNA for the CDR3 is TGTGCCAGCAGCTCAGTCCGACAGGGCTACACCTTC.